One sample yielded the 12 T cell receptor beta chains listed below, sequenced in a study of blood T cell repertoires in COVID-19. The table came from immunoSEQ multiplex PCR; TCRdb's copy has only in-frame clones and leaves some out. This table holds 540,000 or so clones, roughly 91% found once. Input material: peripheral blood. Receptors were obtained from a woman between 50 and 59 years old with COVID-19, enrolled during active disease.

This clone was counted a single time. V and J are TRBV11-2 and TRBJ1-2; D not resolved. Germline CDR1 SGHAT, CDR2 FQNNGV. V lost 1 base to trimming and J lost 8 bases, with 8 bases between them. The CDR3 extends over 12 amino acids. The CDR3 spells CASSLVPGGYTF. The CDR3 DNA follows: TGTGCCAGCAGCTTAGTTCCGGGGGGCTACACCTTC.

The chain carries TRBV4-1 and TRBJ1-6; D ambiguous. V lost 0 bases and J 9 bases, leaving 12 bases between the germline ends. From germline, CDR1 is MGHRA and CDR2 YSYEKL. The CDR3 has 15 amino acids. The CDR3 region has the DNA TGCGCCAGCAGCCAAGATACCGGCGCGGGTTCACCCCTCCACTTT. Its translation: CASSQDTGAGSPLHF.

The chain couples TRBV27 to TRBJ2-7; 8 bases agree with TRBD2. The CDR3 consists of 14 residues. Losses at the gene ends were 8 bases for V and 2 bases for J; bases not matched to a gene: 8. Germline-derived CDR1 and CDR2 are MNHEY and SMNVEV (reference sequence). The CDR3 nucleotides read TGTGCCAGCCGAGCGGGGGCGGGCCCCTACGAGCAGTACTTC. It translates to CASRAGAGPYEQYF.

The rearrangement links TRBV25-1 to TRBJ1-1, with 7 positions matching TRBD1. The CDR3 is made up of 15 amino acids. Losses at the gene ends were 1 base for V and 1 base for J; bases not matched to a gene: 3. Germline V gene lookup returns CDR1 MGHDK and CDR2 SYGVNS. The CDR3 DNA follows: TGTGCCAGCAGTGAATTCGGGACAGCGAACACTGAAGCTTTCTTT. This gives the protein CASSEFGTANTEAFF.

CDR3 residues: CASSLRGGTEAFF. CDR3 nucleotides: TGTGCCAGCAGTCTTCGCGGAGGCACTGAAGCTTTCTTT. The chain combines TRBV28 with TRBJ1-1; no clear D. Per germline, CDR1 MDHEN and CDR2 SYDVKM. Deletions cut 5 bases from V and 4 bases from J, with 11 bases between. This CDR3 spans 13 amino acids. The entire variable domain, with the rest obtained from reference TRBV28 and TRBJ1-1, is as follows: DVKVTQSSRYLVKRTGEKVFLECVQDMDHENMFWYRQDPGLGLRLIYFSYDVKMKEKGDIPEGYSVSREKKERFSLILESASTNQTSMYLCASSLRGGTEAFFGQGTRLTVV.

In its sample, this clone was seen once. The chain links TRBV5-5 to TRBJ2-7, with TRBD1 matching 11 bases. The CDR3 consists of 16 residues. V gave up 2 bases and J gave up 1 base; unmatched junction bases: 5. Germline V lookup: CDR1 SGHKS, CDR2 YYEKEE (reference sequence). CDR3 nucleotide sequence: TGTGCCAGCAGCTTCCTCGGGACAGGGGGGTCCTACGAGCAGTACTTC. This translates into CASSFLGTGGSYEQYF. Together with reference TRBV5-5 and TRBJ2-7, the CDR3 gives the full variable domain: DAGVTQSPTHLIKTRGQQVTLRCSPISGHKSVSWYQQVLGQGPQFIFQYYEKEERGRGNFPDRFSARQFPNYSSELNVNALLLGDSALYLCASSFLGTGGSYEQYFGPGTRLTVT.

This sequence joins TRBV7-2 and TRBJ1-3, with no clear D. Germline CDR1 and CDR2: SGHTA and FQGNSA. V was pared by 3 bases and J by 4 bases, with 10 bases between. The length of the CDR3 is 14 residues. The CDR3 spells CASSFKTAGNTIYF. DNA for the CDR3: TGTGCCAGCAGCTTCAAAACAGCCGGAAACACCATATATTTT.

DNA of the CDR3: TGTGCCACCAGTAGGGCAGGGGTCCCCTACGAGCAGTACTTC. Amino acids: CATSRAGVPYEQYF. The chain employs TRBV24-1 and TRBJ2-7; D may be TRBD1 (6 bases). Between the trimmed V and J ends, which lost 6 bases and 2 bases, there was a span of 13 bases. Germline CDR1 reads KGHDR; CDR2 reads SFDVKD. The CDR3 runs 14 residues.

This clone has just one count. V and J are TRBV5-1 and TRBJ2-2; D is perhaps TRBD1 (6 bases). Trimming removed 3 bases from V and 6 bases from J, with 15 bases in between. Germline CDR1 is SGHRS and CDR2 is YFSETQ. The length of the CDR3 is 15 residues. The CDR3 here is CASSSWDKRAGELFF. Here the CDR3 DNA reads TGCGCCAGCAGCTCTTGGGACAAACGGGCCGGGGAGCTGTTTTTT.

In its sample, this clone was seen a few times. The identical CDR3 is also encoded by other nucleotide sequences in the sample. This chain links TRBV6-5 with TRBJ1-2, with a tentative D call TRBD1 (6 bases). V lost 0 bases to trimming and J lost 6 bases, with 8 bases between them. The CDR3 totals 13 residues. Germline V CDR1 and CDR2: MNHEY, SVGAGI. CDR3 protein: CASSYSWGHGYTF. CDR3 nucleotide sequence: TGTGCCAGCAGTTACTCATGGGGGCATGGCTACACCTTC.

This clone was picked up one time. This chain uses TRBV9 with TRBJ1-6; a weak D match, TRBD1 (5 bases). There are 15 residues in the CDR3. Per the germline V gene, CDR1 is SGDLS and CDR2 is YYNGEE. V lost 0 bases and J lost 6, with 10 bases in between. This CDR3 is CASSVDGGSNSPLHF. In DNA, the CDR3 is TGTGCCAGCAGCGTAGATGGGGGGAGTAATTCACCCCTCCACTTT.

This sequence joins TRBV30 and TRBJ2-5, with D possibly being TRBD2 (6 bases). Germline V gene lookup returns CDR1 GTSNPN and CDR2 SVGIG (reference sequence). There are 15 residues in the CDR3. Deletions cut 4 bases from V and 5 bases from J, with 20 bases between. In nucleotides, the CDR3 is TGTGCCTGGACGGGGGTTGGAGGAGAGGGGGAGACCCAGTACTTC. As protein: CAWTGVGGEGETQYF.